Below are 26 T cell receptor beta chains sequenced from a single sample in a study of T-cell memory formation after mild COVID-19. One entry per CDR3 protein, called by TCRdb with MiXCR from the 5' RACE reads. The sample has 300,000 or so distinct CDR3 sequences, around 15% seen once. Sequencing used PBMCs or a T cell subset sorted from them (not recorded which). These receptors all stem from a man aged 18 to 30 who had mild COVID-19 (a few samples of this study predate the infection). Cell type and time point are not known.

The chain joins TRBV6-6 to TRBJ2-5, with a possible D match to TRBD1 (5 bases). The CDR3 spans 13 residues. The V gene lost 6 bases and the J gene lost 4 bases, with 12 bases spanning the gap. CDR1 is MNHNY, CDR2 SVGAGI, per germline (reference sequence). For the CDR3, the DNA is TGTGCCAGCAGACGTGGACACGGAGAGACCCAGTACTTC. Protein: CASRRGHGETQYF.

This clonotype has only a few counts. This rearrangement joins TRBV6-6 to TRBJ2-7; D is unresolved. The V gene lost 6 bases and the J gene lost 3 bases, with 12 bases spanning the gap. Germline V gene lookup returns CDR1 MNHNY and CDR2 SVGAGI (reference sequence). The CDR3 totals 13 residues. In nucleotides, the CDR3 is TGTGCCAGCAGAATAGCAGCAGACTACGAGCAGTACTTC. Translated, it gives CASRIAADYEQYF.

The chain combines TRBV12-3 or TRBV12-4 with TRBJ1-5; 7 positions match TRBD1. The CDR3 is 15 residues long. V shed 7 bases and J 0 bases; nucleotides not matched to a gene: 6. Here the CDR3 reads CASTMGQNSNQPQHF. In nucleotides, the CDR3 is TGTGCCAGCACCATGGGACAGAATAGCAATCAGCCCCAGCATTTT.

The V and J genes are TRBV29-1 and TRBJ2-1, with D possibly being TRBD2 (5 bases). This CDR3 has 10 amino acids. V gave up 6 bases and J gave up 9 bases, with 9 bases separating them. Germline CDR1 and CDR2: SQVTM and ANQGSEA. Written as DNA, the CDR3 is TGCAGCGTACGAGCGGTTGAGCAGTTCTTC. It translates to CSVRAVEQFF.

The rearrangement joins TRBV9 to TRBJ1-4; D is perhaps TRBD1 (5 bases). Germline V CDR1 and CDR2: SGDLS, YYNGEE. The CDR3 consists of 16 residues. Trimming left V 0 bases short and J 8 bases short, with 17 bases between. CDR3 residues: CASSVATGPLGEKLFF. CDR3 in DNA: TGTGCCAGCAGCGTAGCTACGGGGCCTCTAGGGGAAAAACTGTTTTTT.

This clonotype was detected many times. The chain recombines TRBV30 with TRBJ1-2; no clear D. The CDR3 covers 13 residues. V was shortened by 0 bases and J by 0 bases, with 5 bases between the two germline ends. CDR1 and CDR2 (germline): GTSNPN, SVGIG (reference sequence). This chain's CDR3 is CAWSVEANYGYTF. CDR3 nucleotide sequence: TGTGCCTGGAGTGTGGAAGCTAACTATGGCTACACCTTC.

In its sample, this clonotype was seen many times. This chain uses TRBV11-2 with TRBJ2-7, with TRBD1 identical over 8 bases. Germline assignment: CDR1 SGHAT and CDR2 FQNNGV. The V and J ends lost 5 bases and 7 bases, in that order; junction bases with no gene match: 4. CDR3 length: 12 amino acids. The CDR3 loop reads CASSRTGWEQYF. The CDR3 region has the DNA TGTGCCAGCAGCCGGACAGGGTGGGAGCAGTACTTC.

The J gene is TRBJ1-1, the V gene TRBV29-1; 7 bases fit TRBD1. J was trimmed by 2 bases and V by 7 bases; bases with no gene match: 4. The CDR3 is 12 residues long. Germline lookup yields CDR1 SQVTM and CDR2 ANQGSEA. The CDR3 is CSAGGENTEAFF. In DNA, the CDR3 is TGCAGCGCAGGGGGGGAAAACACTGAAGCTTTCTTT.

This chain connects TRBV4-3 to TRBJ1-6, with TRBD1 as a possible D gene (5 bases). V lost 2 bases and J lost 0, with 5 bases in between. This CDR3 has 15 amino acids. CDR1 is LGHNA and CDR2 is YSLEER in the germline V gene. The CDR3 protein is CASSQQGSYNSPLHF. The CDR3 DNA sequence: TGCGCCAGCAGCCAACAGGGCTCCTATAATTCACCCCTCCACTTT.

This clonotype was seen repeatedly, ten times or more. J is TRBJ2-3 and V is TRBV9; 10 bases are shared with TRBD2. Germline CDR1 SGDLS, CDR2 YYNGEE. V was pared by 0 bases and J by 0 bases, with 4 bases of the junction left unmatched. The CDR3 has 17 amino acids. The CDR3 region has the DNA TGTGCCAGCAGCGTAGGACTAGCGGGTGGGAGCACAGATACGCAGTATTTT. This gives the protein CASSVGLAGGSTDTQYF. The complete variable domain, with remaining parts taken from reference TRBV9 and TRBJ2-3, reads DSGVTQTPKHLITATGQRVTLRCSPRSGDLSVYWYQQSLDQGLQFLIQYYNGEERAKGNILERFSAQQFPDLHSELNLSSLELGDSALYFCASSVGLAGGSTDTQYFGPGTRLTVL.

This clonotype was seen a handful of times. The chain's CDR3 is CASSLDLYQRRIQYF. DNA for the CDR3: TGTGCCAGCAGCTTAGATCTGTACCAGCGGCGCATTCAGTACTTC. V is TRBV11-2 and J is TRBJ2-4; possibly TRBD2 for D (5 bases). The length of the CDR3 is 15 residues. V was pared by 0 bases and J by 9 bases, with 15 bases between. Germline assignment: CDR1 SGHAT and CDR2 FQNNGV.

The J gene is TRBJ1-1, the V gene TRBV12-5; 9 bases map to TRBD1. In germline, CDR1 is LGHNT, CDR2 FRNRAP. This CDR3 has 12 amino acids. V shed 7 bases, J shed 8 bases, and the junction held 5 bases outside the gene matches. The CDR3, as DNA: TGTGCTAGTGCCCCGGGACAGGGAGAAGCTTTCTTT. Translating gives CASAPGQGEAFF.

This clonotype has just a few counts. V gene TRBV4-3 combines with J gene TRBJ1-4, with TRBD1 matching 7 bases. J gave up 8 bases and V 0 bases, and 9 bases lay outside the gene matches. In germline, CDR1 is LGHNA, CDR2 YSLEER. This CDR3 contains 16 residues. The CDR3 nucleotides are TGCGCCAGCAGCCAAGATAGGACGGGACAGCTGGAAAAACTGTTTTTT. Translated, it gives CASSQDRTGQLEKLFF.

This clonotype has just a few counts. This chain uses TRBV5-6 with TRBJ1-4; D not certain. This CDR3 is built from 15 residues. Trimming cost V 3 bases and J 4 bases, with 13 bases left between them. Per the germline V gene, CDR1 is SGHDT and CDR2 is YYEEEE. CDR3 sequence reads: CASSSTTRLNEKLFF. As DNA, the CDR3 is TGTGCCAGCAGCTCTACTACCCGACTTAATGAAAAACTGTTTTTT. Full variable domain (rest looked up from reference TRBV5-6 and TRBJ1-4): DAGVTQSPTHLIKTRGQQVTLRCSPKSGHDTVSWYQQALGQGPQFIFQYYEEEERQRGNFPDRFSGHQFPNYSSELNVNALLLGDSALYLCASSSTTRLNEKLFFGSGTQLSVL.

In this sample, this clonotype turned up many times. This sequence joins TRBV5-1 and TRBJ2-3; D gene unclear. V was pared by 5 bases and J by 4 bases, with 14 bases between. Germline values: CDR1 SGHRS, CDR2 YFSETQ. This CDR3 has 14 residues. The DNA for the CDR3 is TGCGCCAGCAGTCTTAATAACAGCCCAGATACGCAGTATTTT. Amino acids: CASSLNNSPDTQYF.

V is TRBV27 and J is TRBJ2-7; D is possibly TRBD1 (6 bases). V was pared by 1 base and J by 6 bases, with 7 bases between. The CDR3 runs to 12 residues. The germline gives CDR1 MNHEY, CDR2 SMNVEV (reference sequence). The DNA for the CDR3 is TGTGCCAGCAGTTTATGGGGGCGCGAGCAGTACTTC. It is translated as CASSLWGREQYF.

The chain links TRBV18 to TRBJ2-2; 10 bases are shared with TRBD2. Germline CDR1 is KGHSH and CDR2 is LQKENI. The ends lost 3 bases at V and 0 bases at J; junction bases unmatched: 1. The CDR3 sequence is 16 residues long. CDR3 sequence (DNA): TGTGCCAGCTCACCTAGCGGGGGGTCGAACACCGGGGAGCTGTTTTTT. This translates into CASSPSGGSNTGELFF.

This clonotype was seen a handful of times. CDR3 loop: CASSPDQNNYGYTF. CDR3 DNA: TGTGCCAGCTCACCGGATCAGAATAACTATGGCTACACCTTC. This chain links TRBV18 with TRBJ1-2; D gene ambiguous. V was pared by 3 bases and J by 1 base, with 9 bases between. This CDR3 contains 14 residues. Germline values: CDR1 KGHSH, CDR2 LQKENI.

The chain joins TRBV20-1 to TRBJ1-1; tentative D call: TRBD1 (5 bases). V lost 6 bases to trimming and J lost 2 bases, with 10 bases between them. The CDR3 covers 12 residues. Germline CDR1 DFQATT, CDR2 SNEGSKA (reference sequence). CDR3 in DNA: TGCAGTGCGACCGGGACTAACACTGAAGCTTTCTTT. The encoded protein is CSATGTNTEAFF.

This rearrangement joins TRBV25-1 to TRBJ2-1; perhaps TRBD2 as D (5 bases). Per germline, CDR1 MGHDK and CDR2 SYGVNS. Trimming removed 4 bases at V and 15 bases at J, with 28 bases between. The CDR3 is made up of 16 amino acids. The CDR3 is CASSAIQAGGSPAWFF. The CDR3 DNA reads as TGTGCCAGCAGTGCCATCCAAGCCGGAGGATCGCCTGCCTGGTTCTTC.

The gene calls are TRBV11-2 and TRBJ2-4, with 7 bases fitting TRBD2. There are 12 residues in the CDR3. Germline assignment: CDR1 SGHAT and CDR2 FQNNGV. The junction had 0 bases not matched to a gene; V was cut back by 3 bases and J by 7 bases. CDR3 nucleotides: TGTGCCAGCAGCTTCGGGGGGAACATTCAGTACTTC. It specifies CASSFGGNIQYF.

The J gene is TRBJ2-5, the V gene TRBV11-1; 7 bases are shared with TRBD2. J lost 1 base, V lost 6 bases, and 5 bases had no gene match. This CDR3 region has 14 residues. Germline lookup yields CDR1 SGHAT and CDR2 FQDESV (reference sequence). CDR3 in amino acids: CASREGLVQETQYF. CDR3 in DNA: TGTGCCAGCAGAGAAGGACTAGTCCAAGAGACCCAGTACTTC.

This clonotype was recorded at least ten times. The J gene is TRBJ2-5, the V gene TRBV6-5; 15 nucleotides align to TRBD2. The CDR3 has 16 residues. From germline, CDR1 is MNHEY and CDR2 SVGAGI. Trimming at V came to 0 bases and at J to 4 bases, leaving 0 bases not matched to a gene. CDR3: CASSYSGLAGGETQYF. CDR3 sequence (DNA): TGTGCCAGCAGTTACTCGGGACTAGCGGGGGGAGAGACCCAGTACTTC.

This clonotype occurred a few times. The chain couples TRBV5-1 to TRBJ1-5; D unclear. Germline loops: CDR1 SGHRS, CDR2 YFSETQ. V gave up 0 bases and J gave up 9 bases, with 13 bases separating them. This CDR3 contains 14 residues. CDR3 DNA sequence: TGCGCCAGCAGCTTGGCGTCAGACCGTGGGCCCCAGCATTTT. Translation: CASSLASDRGPQHF.

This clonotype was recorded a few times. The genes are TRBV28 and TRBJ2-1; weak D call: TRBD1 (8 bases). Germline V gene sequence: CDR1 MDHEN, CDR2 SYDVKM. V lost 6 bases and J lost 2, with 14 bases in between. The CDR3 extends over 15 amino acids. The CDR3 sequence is CASSRTGTTYNEQFF. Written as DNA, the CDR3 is TGTGCCAGCAGCCGGACAGGGACTACCTACAATGAGCAGTTCTTC.

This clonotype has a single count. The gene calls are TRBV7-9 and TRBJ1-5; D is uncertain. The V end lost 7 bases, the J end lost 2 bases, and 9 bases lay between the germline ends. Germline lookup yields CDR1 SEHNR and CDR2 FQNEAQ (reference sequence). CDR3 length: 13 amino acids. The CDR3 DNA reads TGTGCCAGCAATAGGGATGGCAATCAGCCCCAGCATTTT. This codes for CASNRDGNQPQHF. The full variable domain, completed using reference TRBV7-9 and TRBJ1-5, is DTGVSQNPRHKITKRGQNVTFRCDPISEHNRLYWYRQTLGQGPEFLTYFQNEAQLEKSRLLSDRFSAERPKGSFSTLEIQRTEQGDSAMYLCASNRDGNQPQHFGDGTRLSIL.